Presented here are 27 T cell receptor beta chains from one specimen sequenced in a study of human T cells and chemical hapten exposure. TCRdb reprocessed the RACE reads via MiXCR and lists one record per CDR3 protein. The profile shows around 39,000 distinct CDR3 sequences, approximately 6.3% of them singletons. The sample's time point: patch test 1, 2 weeks after DPC sensitization. Treatment denoted: therapeutic diphenylcyclopropenone sensitization with weekly scalp DPC. Unseparated into fractions, whole blood served as the source from which total RNA was extracted. The specimen was whole blood, collected in connection with sensitization to the hapten diphenylcyclopropenone (DPC). These receptors originate from a woman aged 30 to 39 with alopecia areata. Some clones in this sample may be carry-over from other donors' samples.

This clonotype was picked up many times. V usage is TRBV5-5 and J usage is TRBJ2-5; a weak D match, TRBD2 (5 bases). V shed 2 bases and J shed 2 bases, with 13 bases lying between them. Germline values: CDR1 SGHKS, CDR2 YYEKEE (reference sequence). The CDR3 contains 15 residues. CDR3 in amino acids: CASSLLAGMQETQYF. The CDR3 nucleotides read TGTGCCAGCAGCTTATTGGCCGGGATGCAAGAGACCCAGTACTTC.

This sequence joins TRBV3-1 and TRBJ2-3; possibly TRBD1 or TRBD2 for D (5 bases each). The germline V gene encodes CDR1 LGHDT and CDR2 YNNKEL (reference sequence). CDR3 length: 13 amino acids. V was shortened by 3 bases and J by 2 bases, with 6 bases between the two germline ends. The CDR3 loop is CASSQGDTDTQYF. CDR3 sequence (DNA): TGTGCCAGCAGCCAGGGGGACACAGATACGCAGTATTTT.

This clonotype was seen many times. CDR3 nucleotide sequence: TGTGCCAGCAGCTCCTCCGCGAATTCACCCCTCCACTTT. Translated, it gives CASSSSANSPLHF. V gene TRBV7-2 combines with J gene TRBJ1-6; D not certain. Trimming shortened V by 4 bases and J by 7 bases, and 8 bases separated the two germline ends. This CDR3 spans 13 amino acids. CDR1 and CDR2 from the germline V gene are SGHTA and FQGNSA.

This clonotype was observed at least ten times. The rearrangement links TRBV4-3 to TRBJ2-6; no clear D. Germline values: CDR1 LGHNA, CDR2 YSLEER. V dropped 1 base and J dropped 2 bases, with 6 bases sitting between them. This CDR3 is 15 amino acids long. CDR3 sequence reads: CASSQVGPGANVLTF. Here the CDR3 DNA reads TGCGCCAGCAGCCAAGTAGGGCCTGGGGCCAACGTCCTGACTTTC.

This clonotype was recorded at least ten times. This chain uses TRBV30 with TRBJ1-4; the match to TRBD1 covers 7 bases. Germline V gives CDR1 GTSNPN, CDR2 SVGIG (reference sequence). Trimming at V came to 5 bases and at J to 8 bases, leaving 5 bases not matched to a gene. The CDR3 consists of 12 residues. CDR3 protein: CAWDRVGEKLFF. The CDR3 nucleotides read TGTGCCTGGGACAGGGTTGGAGAAAAACTGTTTTTT. The entire variable domain, with the rest obtained from reference TRBV30 and TRBJ1-4, is as follows: SQTIHQWPATLVQPVGSPLSLECTVEGTSNPNLYWYRQAAGRGLQLLFYSVGIGQISSEVPQNLSASRPQDRQFILSSKKLLLSDSGFYLCAWDRVGEKLFFGSGTQLSVL.

The chain carries TRBV2 and TRBJ2-7, with D unresolved. CDR3 length equals 12 residues. V lost 10 bases to trimming and J lost 3 bases, with 13 bases between them. Germline V CDR1 and CDR2: SNHLY, FYNNEI. The CDR3 bases are TGTGCCACCGGATGGGGAAGCTACGAGCAGTACTTC. Its translation is CATGWGSYEQYF.

The V and J genes are TRBV6-1 and TRBJ1-5; TRBD1 agrees at 10 bases. V shed 4 bases and J 4 bases; nucleotides not matched to a gene: 4. This CDR3 is built from 15 residues. The germline V gene has CDR1 MNHNS and CDR2 SASEGT. The CDR3 spells CASSVGQGRNQPQHF. As DNA, the CDR3 is TGTGCCAGCAGTGTGGGACAGGGGAGGAATCAGCCCCAGCATTTT.

This clonotype was observed a handful of times. The chain is built from TRBV7-2 and TRBJ2-4; 10 nucleotides match TRBD2. V lost 4 bases to trimming and J lost 5 bases; unmatched junction nucleotides: 5. The CDR3 contains 15 residues. CDR1 SGHTA and CDR2 FQGNSA come from the germline V gene. CDR3 protein: CASSWSGGAENIQYF. The CDR3 region has the DNA TGTGCCAGCAGCTGGAGCGGGGGGGCCGAAAACATTCAGTACTTC.

The J gene is TRBJ1-1, the V gene TRBV18, with D unresolved. The CDR3 is 13 amino acids. Germline-derived CDR1 and CDR2 are KGHSH and LQKENI. V lost 3 bases to trimming and J lost 7 bases, with 12 bases between them. The CDR3 region is CASSPGGSIEAFF. In DNA, the CDR3 is TGTGCCAGCTCACCTGGCGGGAGCATTGAAGCTTTCTTT.

The genes are TRBV28 and TRBJ2-7; a possible D gene is TRBD1 (7 bases). Looked up from germline, CDR1 is MDHEN and CDR2 is SYDVKM. The germline V and J ends were trimmed by 6 bases and 2 bases, with 17 bases remaining between them. The CDR3 sequence is 15 residues long. The CDR3 loop is CASSLGGGGPYEQYF. The CDR3 DNA follows: TGTGCCAGCAGCCTAGGGGGCGGAGGGCCCTACGAGCAGTACTTC.

The chain joins TRBV5-1 to TRBJ2-2; tentative D call: TRBD1 (6 bases). Germline values: CDR1 SGHRS, CDR2 YFSETQ. Trimming left V 1 base short and J 4 bases short, with 14 bases between. The CDR3 consists of 16 residues. CDR3: CASSLKADSSTGELFF. Written as DNA, the CDR3 is TGCGCCAGCAGCTTGAAGGCGGACAGCAGCACCGGGGAGCTGTTTTTT.

This clonotype has only a few counts. The chain combines TRBV20-1 with TRBJ2-7, with a weak D call TRBD1 (5 bases). The V gene lost 3 bases and the J gene lost 3 bases, with 21 bases spanning the gap. CDR3 length equals 16 residues. Germline CDR1 is DFQATT and CDR2 is SNEGSKA (reference sequence). CDR3 nucleotide sequence: TGCAGTGCTAGTGTTTTGTCAGGGTTCTCCTTCTACGAGCAGTACTTC. It codes for CSASVLSGFSFYEQYF.

The V and J genes are TRBV28 and TRBJ2-7; D is possibly TRBD2 (6 bases). The ends were cut back, 6 bases at V and 0 bases at J, with 15 bases in the middle. The CDR3 runs 15 residues. Germline CDR1 and CDR2: MDHEN and SYDVKM. The CDR3 DNA sequence: TGTGCCAGCAGCCCCCACGGGGGTTCCTCCTACGAGCAGTACTTC. This codes for CASSPHGGSSYEQYF.

This clonotype was counted a few times. J is TRBJ1-1 and V is TRBV12-3 or TRBV12-4; no reliable D call. The CDR3 totals 14 residues. The V gene lost 3 bases and the J gene lost 0 bases, with 8 bases spanning the gap. The CDR3 DNA is TGTGCCAGCAGTTTTGGCCTCATGAACACTGAAGCTTTCTTT. It encodes CASSFGLMNTEAFF.

The chain carries TRBV7-8 and TRBJ2-3; D unclear. CDR3 length: 16 residues. Trimming took off 1 base at V and 0 bases at J, with 11 bases between the two ends. CDR1 and CDR2 (germline): SGHVS, FQNEAQ. The CDR3 spells CASSLGGRTSTDTQYF. The CDR3 nucleotides are TGTGCCAGCAGCTTAGGTGGTAGAACTAGCACAGATACGCAGTATTTT.

The chain recombines TRBV2 with TRBJ1-4; D is uncertain. V shed 4 bases and J shed 3 bases, with 12 bases lying between them. The V gene's germline CDR1 is SNHLY and CDR2 FYNNEI. CDR3 length: 15 amino acids. Here the CDR3 DNA reads TGTGCCAGCAGTGCCTGGCAGCGGGCTAATGAAAAACTGTTTTTT. This codes for CASSAWQRANEKLFF.

This clonotype was recorded at least ten times. This rearrangement joins TRBV7-2 to TRBJ1-2; 7 bases match TRBD1. The trim removed 7 bases at V and 3 bases at J, leaving 8 bases unmatched. CDR1 SGHTA and CDR2 FQGNSA come from the germline V gene. The CDR3 length is 14 residues. CDR3 loop: CASNTAGTDYGYTF. The CDR3 DNA follows: TGTGCCAGCAACACGGCCGGGACAGACTATGGCTACACCTTC.

A few counts support this clonotype. J is TRBJ2-7 and V is TRBV12-3 or TRBV12-4; 9 bases fit TRBD2. J lost 0 bases, V lost 7 bases, and 7 bases had no gene match. The CDR3 extends over 15 amino acids. CDR3: CASTRRRGGSYEQYF. CDR3 DNA: TGTGCCAGCACCAGAAGGCGGGGGGGCTCCTACGAGCAGTACTTC.

This clonotype was observed many times. The rearrangement uses TRBV4-3 and TRBJ1-6; 8 positions agree with TRBD1. Germline assignment: CDR1 LGHNA and CDR2 YSLEER. Losses at the gene ends were 3 bases for V and 0 bases for J; bases not matched to a gene: 7. CDR3 size: 18 residues. The CDR3 region has the DNA TGCGCCAGCAGCCATGGACAGGGAATCCCCTCCTATAATTCACCCCTCCACTTT. Encoded protein: CASSHGQGIPSYNSPLHF.

This clonotype has ten or more counts. V gene TRBV3-1 combines with J gene TRBJ1-2; D is uncertain. The germline V and J ends were trimmed by 1 base and 2 bases, with 5 bases remaining between them. In germline, CDR1 is LGHDT, CDR2 YNNKEL (reference sequence). This CDR3 comprises 13 residues. The CDR3 sequence: CASSQAGNYGYTF. CDR3 DNA: TGTGCCAGCAGCCAAGCAGGAAACTATGGCTACACCTTC.

The chain combines TRBV12-3 or TRBV12-4 with TRBJ2-3; the D is unclear. V dropped 6 bases and J dropped 2 bases, with 9 bases sitting between them. The length of the CDR3 is 13 residues. The chain's CDR3 is CASSLRATDTQYF. The CDR3 bases are TGTGCCAGCAGCCTTAGGGCCACAGATACGCAGTATTTT.

This clonotype was observed a handful of times. The chain uses TRBV4-1 and TRBJ2-7, with 9 bases matching TRBD2. J gave up 0 bases and V 4 bases, and 7 bases lay outside the gene matches. CDR1 is MGHRA and CDR2 is YSYEKL in the germline V gene. This CDR3 has 16 residues. The CDR3 spells CASSRISGGSSYEQYF. DNA of the CDR3: TGCGCCAGCAGCCGAATTAGCGGGGGTTCCTCCTACGAGCAGTACTTC.

This clonotype came up many times. The genes are TRBV7-8 and TRBJ1-3; D gene ambiguous. With 5 bases removed from V and 0 bases from J, the gap between germline ends came to 8 bases. Germline V gene data show CDR1 as SGHVS and CDR2 as FQNEAQ. The CDR3 contains 14 residues. The CDR3 sequence is CASSADTSGNTIYF. The CDR3 bases are TGTGCCAGCAGCGCCGACACCTCTGGAAACACCATATATTTT.

This clonotype has ten or more counts. The chain combines TRBV7-9 with TRBJ2-3; D gene uncertain. The V end was cut by 5 bases, the J end by 5 bases, with 5 bases between. The CDR3 sequence is 11 residues long. Germline V gene sequence: CDR1 SEHNR, CDR2 FQNEAQ (reference sequence). CDR3 loop: CASSRIDTQYF. In DNA form, the CDR3 reads TGTGCCAGCAGCCGGATAGATACGCAGTATTTT.

This clonotype was seen many times. This chain's CDR3 is CASSLGAEYSNQPQHF. CDR3 DNA: TGTGCCAGCAGCTTAGGGGCGGAGTATAGCAATCAGCCCCAGCATTTT. This chain joins TRBV7-6 and TRBJ1-5; D gene unclear. Trimming pared 1 base from V and 0 bases from J, leaving 10 bases between. This CDR3 spans 16 amino acids. Germline CDR1 SGHVS, CDR2 FNYEAQ.

V gene TRBV6-2 or TRBV6-3 combines with J gene TRBJ1-5; maybe TRBD1 (5 bases). The germline V gene has CDR1 MNHEY and CDR2 SVGEGT. Trimming removed 5 bases at V and 5 bases at J, with 13 bases between. CDR3 length: 14 amino acids. In DNA, the CDR3 is TGTGCCAGCAGTCAATACAGGTTCGATCAGCCCCAGCATTTT. This translates into CASSQYRFDQPQHF.

This clonotype was counted ten times or more. V is TRBV29-1 and J is TRBJ1-2, with 7 bases fitting TRBD1. The CDR3 consists of 14 residues. After removal of 6 bases from V and 0 bases from J, the junction contained 7 bases not matched to a gene. Germline V gene sequence: CDR1 SQVTM, CDR2 ANQGSEA. CDR3 bases: TGCAGCGTCCCGGACAGGACGGCTAACTATGGCTACACCTTC. Translation gives CSVPDRTANYGYTF.